Here is one T cell receptor beta chain with its context. What it recognizes is unknown. Assays covered 95,000 to 100,000 TCR templates per sample. Generated by immunoSEQ multiplex PCR, the TCRdb table keeps only in-frame clones and is missing some. The table records approximately 75,000 clones, roughly 93% of them present only once. This entry is derived from a study of siplizumab effects on memory and regulatory T cells. With V trimmed by 5 bases and J by 7 bases, 8 bases remained unmatched. Germline V gene lookup returns CDR1 PRHDT and CDR2 FYEKMQ (reference sequence). The CDR3 contains 15 residues. Study-wide points: Researchers did not confirm the suppressive function of proliferating Tregs from siplizumab cultures. Under siplizumab, an average approximately 69% of mappable alloreactive CD4+ clones were Treg-derived, compared with over 25% in controls. Proliferating CD4+ or CD8+ clones, roughly 80-97% of them, lacked an assignable naive or memory phenotype.

The sample consisted of CD8+ T cells sorted from blood. The receptor was derived from a human donor in good health. The genes are TRBV13 and TRBJ1-6; 7 bases line up with TRBD1. The chain's CDR3 is CASSPREGANSPLHF. The CDR3 DNA follows: TGTGCCAGCAGCCCGCGGGAGGGGGCCAATTCACCCCTCCACTTT. Full variable domain (outside the CDR3, taken from reference TRBV13 and TRBJ1-6): AAGVIQSPRHLIKEKRETATLKCYPIPRHDTVYWYQQGPGQDPQFLISFYEKMQSDKGSIPDRFSAQQFSDYHSELNMSSLELGDSALYFCASSPREGANSPLHFGNGTRLTVT.